What follows is one T cell receptor (beta chain) and its context. The antigen is undetermined. The sample belongs to a study of blood T cells in healthy people across ages. Study-level findings and limits: Donors of long life had a larger count of naive CD4+ cells and greater diversity than aged donors.

The use of a sample-barcoded 5' primer and a J-beta primer mix characterized a second PCR of 7 to 11 cycles. Each single sample gave us at least 3 million CDR3-containing paired-end reads. One entry per CDR3 protein results from TCRdb running MiXCR on the 5' RACE reads. This sample has 750,000 to 950,000 distinct CDR3 sequences, with about a quarter found just once. CDR3 length: 15 amino acids. The germline V gene encodes CDR1 MNHNS and CDR2 SASEGT. The V and J ends lost 3 bases and 3 bases respectively, with 11 bases between them. These data were also filed under a second study, of T cells of mothers and their children. This second study notes: Each mother yielded more than 9 million TCR beta CDR3 reads. Each child yielded around 2.9 million reads. Nobody spotted any persistent microchimeric T cell clones.

Sequencing was carried out using blood. This TCR was recovered from a boy aged 5 to 17 in good health. The chain has TRBV6-1 and TRBJ2-2; D remains unclear. CDR3 bases: TGTGCCAGCAGTGATCGCACGACGCACACCGGGGAGCTGTTTTTT. Translating gives CASSDRTTHTGELFF.